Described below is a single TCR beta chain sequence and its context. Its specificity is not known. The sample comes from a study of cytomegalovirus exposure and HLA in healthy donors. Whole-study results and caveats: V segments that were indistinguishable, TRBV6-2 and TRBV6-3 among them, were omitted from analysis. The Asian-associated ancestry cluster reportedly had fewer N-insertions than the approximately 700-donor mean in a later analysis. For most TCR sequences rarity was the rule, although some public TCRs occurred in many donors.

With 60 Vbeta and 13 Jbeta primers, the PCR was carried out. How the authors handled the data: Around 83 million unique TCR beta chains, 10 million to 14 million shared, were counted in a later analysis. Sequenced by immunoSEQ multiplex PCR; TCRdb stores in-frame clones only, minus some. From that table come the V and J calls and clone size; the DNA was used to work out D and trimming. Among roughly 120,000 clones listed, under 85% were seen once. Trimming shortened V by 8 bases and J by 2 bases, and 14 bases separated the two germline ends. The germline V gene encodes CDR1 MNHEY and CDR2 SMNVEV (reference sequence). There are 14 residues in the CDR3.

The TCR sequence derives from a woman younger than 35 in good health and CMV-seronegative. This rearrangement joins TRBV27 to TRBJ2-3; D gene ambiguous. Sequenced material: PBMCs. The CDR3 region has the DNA TGTGCCAGCTCTCCCCCAGGCCCCACAGATACGCAGTATTTT. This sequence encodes CASSPPGPTDTQYF.